The sequence of this TCR beta chain was determined in a study of OX40 agonist ivuxolimab in advanced cancers. Study overall: Patients took ivuxolimab, an agonistic anti-OX40 (CD134) antibody. Patients with hepatocellular carcinoma, melanoma, renal cell or head and neck cancer made up the dose-escalation patients.

Some clones are missing from TCRdb's copy, which holds only in-frame ones; the method was immunoSEQ multiplex PCR. The sample shows over 85,000 clones, more than 70% of them seen only once. Concerning this clone itself: Its cognate antigen is unknown.

General study findings and limits: Clonal expansion from baseline to week 6 occurred in both CD4+ and CD8+ T cells.

The ends were cut back, 2 bases at V and 1 base at J, with 11 bases in the middle. Germline V lookup: CDR1 MGHDK, CDR2 SYGVNS. CDR3 length: 15 residues. This sequence joins TRBV25-1 and TRBJ1-1; D is possibly TRBD1 (6 bases). This specimen consisted of CD4+ or CD8+ T cells sorted from blood, obtained in a trial of the OX40 agonist ivuxolimab. The clonotype comes from an adult with an advanced solid tumor such as melanoma, head and neck, liver or kidney cancer. The CDR3 DNA is TGTGCCAGCAGTGAACAACAGGGTAGGAACACTGAAGCTTTCTTT. Its translation: CASSEQQGRNTEAFF.